Below are 29 T cell receptor beta chains sequenced from a single sample in a study of human thymus T cells (TCRdb year 2020). Library construction relied on the immunoSEQ multiplex PCR assay. In its TCRdb copy, this immuneACCESS table keeps in-frame sequences only and misses some clones. Where compared with another copy, unresolved V genes explain less than half of these, and the others have no known cause. This sample comprises about 60,000 clones, about 93% of them detected only once. The top ten constitute around 5.4% of the sample. The sequencing sample was made of blood. These TCRs come from a boy less than two years old with a congenital heart defect but otherwise immunologically healthy.

J is TRBJ2-3 and V is TRBV5-1; a possible D gene is TRBD1 (6 bases). From germline, CDR1 is SGHRS and CDR2 YFSETQ. The CDR3 has 12 amino acids. The CDR3 region has the DNA TGCGCGGACAGTACTAGCACAGATACGCAGTATTTT. Amino acids: CADSTSTDTQYF.

The CDR3 here is CASSQDLAPRRDTQYF. The DNA for the CDR3 is TGTGCCAGCAGCCAAGACCTCGCCCCGCGGAGAGATACGCAGTATTTT. The chain combines TRBV14 with TRBJ2-3; no clear D. V was trimmed by 0 bases and J by 5 bases, leaving 15 bases between them. The CDR3 runs 16 residues. Per the germline V gene, CDR1 is SGHDN and CDR2 is FVKESK.

The chain combines TRBV29-1 with TRBJ2-2; 9 bases are shared with TRBD1. CDR1 and CDR2 (germline): SQVTM, ANQGSEA. Unmatched junction bases numbered 4, after V lost 6 bases and J lost 5 bases. This CDR3 contains 13 residues. CDR3 sequence (DNA): TGCAGCGTCTCCGGACAGGGGACCGGGGAGCTGTTTTTT. The encoded protein is CSVSGQGTGELFF.

The CDR3 spells CASNGGVINGYTF. The CDR3 DNA sequence: TGTGCCAGTAACGGTGGGGTAATTAATGGCTACACCTTC. The genes are TRBV19 and TRBJ1-2; D is undetermined. The CDR3 totals 13 residues. Trimming cost V 7 bases and J 6 bases, with 15 bases left between them. Germline CDR1 and CDR2: LNHDA and SQIVND (reference sequence).

Worth noting for this clone: This specimen includes other DNA sequences encoding the same CDR3. This sequence joins TRBV5-4 and TRBJ1-2; 8 nucleotides align to TRBD1. Germline lookup yields CDR1 SGHNT and CDR2 YYREEE (reference sequence). This CDR3 spans 12 amino acids. V lost 4 bases to trimming and J lost 7 bases; unmatched junction nucleotides: 3. CDR3 DNA sequence: TGTGCCAGCAGCCCACAGGGGGGTGGCTACACCTTC. Translation gives CASSPQGGGYTF.

The chain is built from TRBV2 and TRBJ1-2, with D possibly matching TRBD1 (5 bases). Trimming took 4 bases from V and 4 from J, leaving 10 bases between them. Germline CDR1 and CDR2: SNHLY and FYNNEI. The CDR3 consists of 13 residues. CDR3 sequence: CASSVAQGYGYTF. CDR3 nucleotides: TGTGCCAGCAGTGTTGCCCAGGGCTATGGCTACACCTTC. Using reference TRBV2 and TRBJ1-2 for the parts outside the CDR3, the full variable domain is EPEVTQTPSHQVTQMGQEVILRCVPISNHLYFYWYRQILGQKVEFLVSFYNNEISEKSEIFDDQFSVERPDGSNFTLKIRSTKLEDSAMYFCASSVAQGYGYTFGSGTRLTVV.

The chain combines TRBV4-3 with TRBJ1-1, with D maybe TRBD1 (5 bases). The CDR3 extends over 15 amino acids. The V and J ends lost 3 bases and 5 bases respectively, with 16 bases between them. CDR1 and CDR2 (germline): LGHNA, YSLEER. As DNA, the CDR3 is TGCGCCAGCAGCCAGTACTACCTGGAGGGGACTGAAGCTTTCTTT. Translation: CASSQYYLEGTEAFF.

The chain combines TRBV23-1 with TRBJ2-2; tentatively, D is TRBD1 (5 bases). TRBV23-1 falls under the ORF class, with uncertain function. The CDR3 contains 16 residues. Deletions cut 2 bases from V and 3 bases from J, with 13 bases between. This CDR3 is CASSQLRAGYTGELFF. In DNA, the CDR3 is TGCGCCAGCAGTCAACTCAGGGCTGGATACACCGGGGAGCTGTTTTTT.

V gene TRBV29-1 combines with J gene TRBJ2-7; 9 nucleotides align to TRBD1. V shed 1 base and J 2 bases; nucleotides not matched to a gene: 6. This CDR3 is 15 amino acids long. The germline V gene encodes CDR1 SQVTM and CDR2 ANQGSEA. CDR3 DNA sequence: TGCAGCGTTGAAGTTCTCGGGACAGGGACCTACGAGCAGTACTTC. Amino acids: CSVEVLGTGTYEQYF.

This clone was detected only once. J is TRBJ2-1 and V is TRBV6-6; 8 bases match TRBD2. Germline trimming cut 6 bases from V and 1 base from J; bases unmatched to any gene: 2. The germline CDR1 and CDR2 sequences are MNHNY and SVGAGI (reference sequence). The CDR3 sequence is 14 residues long. CDR3 coding DNA: TGTGCCAGCAGCCAGCGGGAGTCCTACAATGAGCAGTTCTTC. The encoded protein is CASSQRESYNEQFF.

The chain has TRBV15 and TRBJ2-3, with D unresolved. The V and J ends lost 5 bases and 6 bases respectively, with 18 bases between them. The CDR3 has 15 amino acids. Germline values: CDR1 LNHNV, CDR2 YYDKDF (reference sequence). The CDR3 DNA is TGTGCCACCAGCCGAGTAGGCCTCTTCGGGGATACGCAGTATTTT. It codes for CATSRVGLFGDTQYF.

This clone came up once. The genes are TRBV2 and TRBJ2-4; 7 nucleotides align to TRBD1. This CDR3 contains 16 residues. Germline lookup yields CDR1 SNHLY and CDR2 FYNNEI. After removal of 6 bases from V and 4 bases from J, the junction contained 12 bases not matched to a gene. This CDR3 reads CASSTPRGRGKNIQYF. In DNA, the CDR3 is TGTGCCAGCAGCACCCCGAGGGGCAGGGGGAAAAACATTCAGTACTTC.

The V and J genes are TRBV28 and TRBJ2-7; tentative D call: TRBD1 (5 bases). Trimming removed 5 bases at V and 2 bases at J, with 16 bases between. This CDR3 region has 15 residues. Germline-derived CDR1 and CDR2 are MDHEN and SYDVKM. Here the CDR3 DNA reads TGTGCCAGCAGTCCCTCAGGGTGGGATGCCTACGAGCAGTACTTC. It is translated as CASSPSGWDAYEQYF.

The chain couples TRBV5-1 to TRBJ2-3, with D possibly TRBD2 on 5 matching bases. Germline V gene data show CDR1 as SGHRS and CDR2 as YFSETQ. Deletions cut 4 bases from V and 3 bases from J, with 9 bases between. The CDR3 contains 13 residues. CDR3: CASSRLSTDTQYF. CDR3 in DNA: TGCGCCAGCAGCCGACTATCAACAGATACGCAGTATTTT.

V and J are TRBV28 and TRBJ1-5, with D maybe TRBD1 (6 bases). The V end was cut by 3 bases, the J end by 0 bases, with 9 bases between. This CDR3 comprises 15 residues. In germline, CDR1 is MDHEN, CDR2 SYDVKM. The CDR3 DNA follows: TGTGCCAGCAGTTTTCCAGGGGTTAGCAATCAGCCCCAGCATTTT. It yields the protein CASSFPGVSNQPQHF. Filled out from reference TRBV28 and TRBJ1-5, the complete variable domain reads DVKVTQSSRYLVKRTGEKVFLECVQDMDHENMFWYRQDPGLGLRLIYFSYDVKMKEKGDIPEGYSVSREKKERFSLILESASTNQTSMYLCASSFPGVSNQPQHFGDGTRLSIL.

The genes are TRBV5-1 and TRBJ1-2; no firm D call. The germline V and J ends were trimmed by 0 bases and 6 bases, with 12 bases remaining between them. Looked up from germline, CDR1 is SGHRS and CDR2 is YFSETQ. This CDR3 spans 14 amino acids. The chain's CDR3 is CASSLVMGTNGYTF. The CDR3 coding sequence is TGCGCCAGCAGCTTGGTGATGGGTACAAATGGCTACACCTTC. Combining the CDR3 with reference TRBV5-1 and TRBJ1-2 gives the whole variable domain KAGVTQTPRYLIKTRGQQVTLSCSPISGHRSVSWYQQTPGQGLQFLFEYFSETQRNKGNFPGRFSGRQFSNSRSEMNVSTLELGDSALYLCASSLVMGTNGYTFGSGTRLTVV.

The chain combines TRBV9 with TRBJ1-5; no clear D. V lost 1 base and J 4 bases, leaving 24 bases between the germline ends. Germline CDR1 and CDR2: SGDLS and YYNGEE. The CDR3 is made up of 19 amino acids. The CDR3 sequence is CASSVSEGFRGIGNQPQHF. CDR3 nucleotides: TGTGCCAGCAGCGTAAGCGAAGGCTTTCGGGGTATTGGAAATCAGCCCCAGCATTTT.

V is TRBV2 and J is TRBJ1-2, with D maybe TRBD1 (5 bases). The germline V and J ends were trimmed by 8 bases and 4 bases, with 14 bases remaining between them. The CDR3 runs to 13 residues. Germline V CDR1 and CDR2: SNHLY, FYNNEI. The CDR3 reads CASRDGFSYGYTF. CDR3 DNA sequence: TGTGCCAGCCGGGACGGTTTCTCCTATGGCTACACCTTC.

The V gene is TRBV10-1, the J gene TRBJ2-7, with D uncertain. The ends were cut back, 3 bases at V and 3 bases at J, with 15 bases in the middle. The CDR3 extends over 15 amino acids. In germline, CDR1 is WNHNN, CDR2 SYGVQD (reference sequence). The CDR3 reads CASSEPDGSYYEQYF. The CDR3 DNA reads as TGCGCCAGCAGTGAACCCGATGGATCTTACTACGAGCAGTACTTC.

This sequence joins TRBV19 and TRBJ2-1; the D is unclear. Between the trimmed V and J ends, which lost 5 bases and 3 bases, there was a span of 8 bases. Germline loops: CDR1 LNHDA, CDR2 SQIVND (reference sequence). The CDR3 sequence is 13 residues long. CDR3 sequence: CASSGRLYNEQFF. The CDR3 region has the DNA TGTGCCAGTAGTGGCCGACTCTACAATGAGCAGTTCTTC.

This chain uses TRBV20-1 with TRBJ2-1; D call uncertain. There are 11 residues in the CDR3. In germline, CDR1 is DFQATT, CDR2 SNEGSKA (reference sequence). With 7 bases removed from V and 5 bases from J, the gap between germline ends came to 9 bases. The CDR3 DNA reads as TGCAGTGGAGTGGGTAACAATGAGCAGTTCTTC. Its translation: CSGVGNNEQFF.

This chain joins TRBV19 and TRBJ2-5; D remains unclear. The CDR3 sequence is 13 residues long. Germline CDR1 reads LNHDA; CDR2 reads SQIVND (reference sequence). V was shortened by 3 bases and J by 1 base, with 6 bases between the two germline ends. The DNA of the CDR3 is TGTGCCAGTAGTATCTGGGCCCAAGAGACCCAGTACTTC. Translation: CASSIWAQETQYF.

The chain has TRBV7-2 and TRBJ2-7; 11 bases are shared with TRBD2. The CDR3 has 16 amino acids. V was pared by 4 bases and J by 4 bases, with 9 bases of the junction left unmatched. Germline V gene data show CDR1 as SGHTA and CDR2 as FQGNSA. The CDR3 loop reads CASSSLIAGGPYEQYF. CDR3 coding DNA: TGTGCCAGCAGCTCGCTAATAGCGGGGGGGCCGTACGAGCAGTACTTC. Drawing the rest from reference TRBV7-2 and TRBJ2-7, the complete variable domain is GAGVSQSPSNKVTEKGKDVELRCDPISGHTALYWYRQSLGQGLEFLIYFQGNSAPDKSGLPSDRFSAERTGGSVSTLTIQRTQQEDSAVYLCASSSLIAGGPYEQYFGPGTRLTVT.

This clone showed up just once. The rearrangement joins TRBV19 to TRBJ2-7, with 9 bases lining up with TRBD2. The CDR3 length is 14 residues. Unmatched junction bases numbered 4, after V lost 3 bases and J lost 4 bases. CDR1 and CDR2 (germline): LNHDA, SQIVND (reference sequence). The CDR3, as DNA: TGTGCCAGTAGTATTGCACTAGCGGGTTACGAGCAGTACTTC. It encodes CASSIALAGYEQYF.

This sequence joins TRBV6-1 and TRBJ2-7; D is possibly TRBD2 (6 bases). Germline V lookup: CDR1 MNHNS, CDR2 SASEGT. The germline V and J ends were trimmed by 6 bases and 6 bases, with 12 bases remaining between them. This CDR3 has 12 residues. The CDR3 sequence: CASSPLGGEQYF. In DNA, the CDR3 is TGTGCCAGCAGCCCTTTGGGGGGCGAGCAGTACTTC.

The V and J genes are TRBV5-4 and TRBJ1-3; no reliable D call. Trimming took off 2 bases at V and 4 bases at J, with 10 bases between the two ends. This CDR3 is 14 amino acids long. Germline CDR1 SGHNT, CDR2 YYREEE (reference sequence). The DNA for the CDR3 is TGTGCCAGCAGCTTCCCGGGAGAAGGAAACACCATATATTTT. This encodes CASSFPGEGNTIYF.

This chain connects TRBV9 to TRBJ2-6; D is uncertain. Deletions cut 0 bases from V and 0 bases from J, with 13 bases between. Germline CDR1 is SGDLS and CDR2 is YYNGEE. The length of the CDR3 is 18 residues. Here the CDR3 reads CASSVAARPLSGANVLTF. For the CDR3, the DNA is TGTGCCAGCAGCGTAGCGGCCAGGCCCCTCTCTGGGGCCAACGTCCTGACTTTC.

This CDR3 reads CASSLGPWETQYF. As DNA, the CDR3 is TGCGCCAGCAGCTTGGGTCCGTGGGAGACCCAGTACTTC. The J gene is TRBJ2-5, the V gene TRBV5-1; D unclear. The germline V gene has CDR1 SGHRS and CDR2 YFSETQ. Between the trimmed V and J ends, which lost 0 bases and 5 bases, there was a span of 8 bases. There are 13 residues in the CDR3. The full variable domain, its missing parts supplied by reference TRBV5-1 and TRBJ2-5, is KAGVTQTPRYLIKTRGQQVTLSCSPISGHRSVSWYQQTPGQGLQFLFEYFSETQRNKGNFPGRFSGRQFSNSRSEMNVSTLELGDSALYLCASSLGPWETQYFGPGTRLLVL.

The V gene is TRBV18, the J gene TRBJ2-7; 9 nucleotides line up with TRBD1. This CDR3 spans 14 amino acids. CDR1 KGHSH and CDR2 LQKENI come from the germline V gene. J lost 3 bases, V lost 5 bases, and 5 bases had no gene match. The CDR3 DNA reads as TGTGCCAGCTCAGTCACAGGGGGCGACTACGAGCAGTACTTC. This codes for CASSVTGGDYEQYF.